The source of this TCR beta chain is a study of technical replicates of blood from a few donors. Clones were read by immunoSEQ multiplex PCR, and TCRdb kept only the in-frame ones, dropping some. The table shows more than 70,000 clones, with about 96% occurring only once. The V gene lost 1 base and the J gene lost 8 bases, with 12 bases spanning the gap. The length of the CDR3 is 14 residues. Per the germline V gene, CDR1 is SGHRS and CDR2 is YFSETQ. The sequencing input was T cells isolated from PBMCs. The TCR originated in a human donor in good health. The V and J genes are TRBV5-1 and TRBJ1-4, with TRBD1 as a possible D gene (5 bases). CDR3 protein: CASSLSQGTEKLFF. CDR3 in DNA: TGCGCCAGCAGCTTGAGTCAGGGTACAGAAAAACTGTTTTTT.